The clone carrying this T cell receptor (beta chain) has only a few counts. This sample is drawn from a study of post-analysis software for immune sequencing data. Researchers reported that TCR beta cDNA libraries carried unique molecular identifiers. One entry per CDR3 protein results from TCRdb running MiXCR on the PCR reads. The top ten hold 25% to 30% of the sample, which has 160,000 or so distinct CDR3 sequences, roughly 40% seen once. Germline CDR1 LGHNA, CDR2 YNFKEQ. The CDR3 has 17 amino acids. V shed 0 bases, J shed 5 bases, and the junction held 13 bases outside the gene matches. The sample in question was blood, obtained after autologous hematopoietic stem cell transplantation. The clonotype comes from a girl under 18 with multiple sclerosis. J is TRBJ2-7 and V is TRBV4-2, with 7 bases identical to TRBD2. CDR3 in amino acids: CASSQEGEAGAIHEQYF. The CDR3 region has the DNA TGTGCCAGCAGCCAAGAGGGAGAGGCGGGAGCTATCCACGAGCAGTACTTC.